The present TCR beta chain was sequenced within a study of blood T cell repertoires in COVID-19. Study as a whole: The samples span acute and convalescent COVID-19 from the United States, Italy and Spain.

Source study methods: Estimated nucleated cell counts came from reference gene primer amplification. Repertoires were generated with immunoSEQ multiplex PCR, while TCRdb's copy carries only in-frame clones and drops some. V, J and clone size are taken as reported in that table, and D and trimming were inferred from the DNA itself. The sample shows approximately 100,000 clones, around 89% of them seen only once. Sequencing was carried out using peripheral blood. This receptor was taken from a human donor with acute or convalescent COVID-19. The donor label of this sample is uncertain.

CDR3 nucleotides: TGTGCCACCGTGAGGGATGCTAACTATGGCTACACCTTC. Its translation is CATVRDANYGYTF. V usage is TRBV6-5 and J usage is TRBJ1-2; no firm D call. The V gene lost 10 bases and the J gene lost 0 bases, with 12 bases spanning the gap. This CDR3 comprises 13 residues. Germline assignment: CDR1 MNHEY and CDR2 SVGAGI.